This T cell receptor beta chain was documented in a study of blood T cell repertoires in COVID-19. The CDR3 loop spans 15 amino acids. The germline CDR1 and CDR2 sequences are MDHEN and SYDVKM. The V end was cut by 3 bases, the J end by 3 bases, with 14 bases between. TCRdb's copy holds only in-frame clones and misses some; the assay was immunoSEQ multiplex PCR. The sample carries 100,000 or so clones, 65% to 90% recorded once. This TCR derives from a woman aged 45-65 years who had recovered from COVID-19. Sequencing was carried out using PBMCs or T cells enriched from blood (not recorded which). This chain links TRBV28 with TRBJ2-5; tentative D call: TRBD1 (5 bases). CDR3 sequence: CASSFRRDTEETQYF. In nucleotides, the CDR3 is TGTGCCAGCAGTTTCCGCAGGGATACCGAAGAGACCCAGTACTTC.